This passage covers 19 T cell receptor beta chains from one sample sequenced in a study of blood T cell repertoires in COVID-19. Profiling relied on immunoSEQ multiplex PCR, and the TCRdb table lists in-frame clones only, not all of them. The sample lists 150,000 to 180,000 clones, about 85% seen once, with 0.63% in the top ten. Sample: peripheral blood. The receptor set was obtained from a man in his sixties with COVID-19, enrolled during active disease.

V usage is TRBV5-1 and J usage is TRBJ1-5; 7 bases match TRBD1. Germline CDR1 reads SGHRS; CDR2 reads YFSETQ. After removal of 3 bases from V and 7 bases from J, the junction contained 10 bases not matched to a gene. The CDR3 length is 15 residues. As DNA, the CDR3 is TGCGCCAGCAGCTCGGGGGCAGGGGGGACGCAGCCCCAGCATTTT. Encoded protein: CASSSGAGGTQPQHF.

V gene TRBV30 combines with J gene TRBJ1-5; tentatively, D is TRBD1 (5 bases). The CDR3 spans 15 residues. V lost 0 bases to trimming and J lost 11 bases, with 20 bases between them. Germline V CDR1 and CDR2: GTSNPN, SVGIG (reference sequence). The chain's CDR3 is CAWSVRGTGSSAQHF. The CDR3 region has the DNA TGTGCCTGGAGTGTACGGGGGACGGGCTCGTCAGCCCAGCATTTT. Variable domain in full (rest from reference TRBV30 and TRBJ1-5): SQTIHQWPATLVQPVGSPLSLECTVEGTSNPNLYWYRQAAGRGLQLLFYSVGIGQISSEVPQNLSASRPQDRQFILSSKKLLLSDSGFYLCAWSVRGTGSSAQHFGDGTRLSIL.

V is TRBV7-3 and J is TRBJ2-1; 8 nucleotides align to TRBD1. The ends lost 2 bases at V and 3 bases at J; junction bases unmatched: 3. This CDR3 is built from 15 residues. Germline values: CDR1 SGHTA, CDR2 FQGTGA. The CDR3 loop is CASSLGGQVYNEQFF. CDR3 sequence (DNA): TGTGCCAGCAGCTTAGGGGGACAGGTCTACAATGAGCAGTTCTTC.

The V and J genes are TRBV6-2 or TRBV6-3 and TRBJ2-1; D is possibly TRBD2 (6 bases). Germline V gene lookup returns CDR1 MNHEY and CDR2 SVGEGT. The CDR3 extends over 20 amino acids. V was trimmed by 2 bases and J by 3 bases, leaving 26 bases between them. The CDR3 spells CASSYPDSRRERPDYNEQFF. The DNA for the CDR3 is TGTGCCAGCAGTTACCCCGACAGTCGGCGGGAACGCCCAGACTACAATGAGCAGTTCTTC.

This clone appeared once. This chain uses TRBV11-3 with TRBJ2-1; TRBD2 matches 7 bases. Germline trimming cut 6 bases from V and 3 bases from J; bases unmatched to any gene: 5. The germline CDR1 and CDR2 sequences are SGHNT and YENEEA. This CDR3 is 14 amino acids long. The CDR3 spells CASSPSGRYNEQFF. CDR3 nucleotide sequence: TGTGCCAGCAGTCCTAGCGGACGCTACAATGAGCAGTTCTTC.

This chain joins TRBV7-2 and TRBJ2-7, with TRBD2 identical over 11 bases. The CDR3 runs to 15 residues. Looked up from germline, CDR1 is SGHTA and CDR2 is FQGNSA. Trimming took 5 bases from V and 3 from J; bases not matched to a gene: 6. Here the CDR3 reads CASSPGLAGFYEQYF. CDR3 nucleotides: TGTGCCAGCAGCCCAGGACTAGCGGGCTTCTACGAGCAGTACTTC.

The J gene is TRBJ2-3, the V gene TRBV7-6; D unclear. The V end lost 1 base, the J end lost 2 bases, and 7 bases lay between the germline ends. The length of the CDR3 is 14 residues. Germline loops: CDR1 SGHVS, CDR2 FNYEAQ. The CDR3, as DNA: TGTGCCAGCAGCTTAGTTCAGATCACAGATACGCAGTATTTT. Its translation is CASSLVQITDTQYF.

The V call is TRBV19, the J call TRBJ1-2, with D uncertain. The germline V and J ends were trimmed by 3 bases and 1 base, with 6 bases remaining between them. The germline gives CDR1 LNHDA, CDR2 SQIVND (reference sequence). The CDR3 runs 13 residues. The CDR3 nucleotides read TGTGCCAGTAGTATCCAGAATAACTATGGCTACACCTTC. It codes for CASSIQNNYGYTF.

The chain carries TRBV27 and TRBJ1-6; 7 bases align to TRBD1. Germline CDR1 and CDR2: MNHEY and SMNVEV (reference sequence). Losses at the gene ends were 5 bases for V and 10 bases for J; bases not matched to a gene: 8. The CDR3 length is 14 residues. The CDR3 DNA sequence: TGTGCCAGCAGTGACAGGGTCGAAAGATCACCCCTCCACTTT. This translates into CASSDRVERSPLHF.

The V and J genes are TRBV4-3 and TRBJ2-3, with TRBD1 as a possible D gene (5 bases). The CDR3 sequence is 17 residues long. The germline V gene has CDR1 LGHNA and CDR2 YSLEER. V was cut by 1 base and J by 5 bases, with 19 bases left in between. The CDR3 spells CASSQGTTPNLGDTQYF. DNA for the CDR3: TGCGCCAGCAGCCAAGGGACAACGCCAAACCTGGGAGATACGCAGTATTTT.

The V gene is TRBV5-6, the J gene TRBJ1-1, with unresolved D. The CDR3 spans 15 residues. In germline, CDR1 is SGHDT, CDR2 YYEEEE. The V end was cut by 0 bases, the J end by 0 bases, with 9 bases between. The DNA of the CDR3 is TGTGCCAGCAGCTTGGGGCTGTTATTGAACACTGAAGCTTTCTTT. Protein: CASSLGLLLNTEAFF.

DNA for the CDR3: TGTGCCAGCAGGCCTATCGGGACAGGGGATCAGCCCCAGCATTTT. Amino acids: CASRPIGTGDQPQHF. The rearrangement joins TRBV6-5 to TRBJ1-5; 10 nucleotides line up with TRBD1. This CDR3 region has 15 residues. J gave up 5 bases and V 6 bases, and 7 bases lay outside the gene matches. Germline lookup yields CDR1 MNHEY and CDR2 SVGAGI.

V gene TRBV19 combines with J gene TRBJ1-4; the D gene is possibly TRBD1 (5 bases). This CDR3 comprises 14 residues. The V gene's germline CDR1 is LNHDA and CDR2 SQIVND (reference sequence). Between the trimmed V and J ends, which lost 5 bases and 0 bases, there was a span of 7 bases. The chain's CDR3 is CASSWGATNEKLFF. The CDR3 region has the DNA TGTGCCAGTAGTTGGGGGGCAACTAATGAAAAACTGTTTTTT.

The V call is TRBV13, the J call TRBJ2-3; 7 positions agree with TRBD1. The CDR3 contains 14 residues. V was clipped by 6 bases and J by 4 bases; unmatched bases: 7. The germline V gene encodes CDR1 PRHDT and CDR2 FYEKMQ (reference sequence). The CDR3 coding sequence is TGTGCCAGCAGATTAAGACAGGGAGCAGATACGCAGTATTTT. It encodes CASRLRQGADTQYF.

The chain carries TRBV11-2 and TRBJ1-3; 8 bases are a match to TRBD1. Looked up from germline, CDR1 is SGHAT and CDR2 is FQNNGV. The CDR3 consists of 15 residues. The V and J ends lost 1 base and 8 bases, in that order; junction bases with no gene match: 7. The CDR3 spells CASSLGGQGGDTIYF. The CDR3 nucleotides are TGTGCCAGCAGCTTAGGTGGACAGGGCGGTGACACCATATATTTT.

The chain links TRBV7-2 to TRBJ1-2; perhaps TRBD1 as D (5 bases). Per germline, CDR1 SGHTA and CDR2 FQGNSA. CDR3 length: 16 residues. V lost 5 bases and J 3 bases, leaving 19 bases between the germline ends. CDR3 protein: CASSQGSGVSYYGYTF. As DNA, the CDR3 is TGTGCCAGCAGCCAGGGTTCGGGGGTTAGTTACTATGGCTACACCTTC.

The J gene is TRBJ1-5, the V gene TRBV28; 8 bases are a match to TRBD1. Germline CDR1 and CDR2: MDHEN and SYDVKM. The CDR3 extends over 15 amino acids. The V segment lost 5 bases and the J segment 11 bases; nucleotides outside the gene matches: 14. The chain's CDR3 is CASSRTGPGGRSQHF. The CDR3 DNA is TGTGCCAGCAGTCGGACAGGGCCGGGGGGAAGGTCCCAGCATTTT.

Concerning this clone itself: At one end the junction does not follow the germline gene, possibly because of a read error. The V call is TRBV18, the J call TRBJ1-2; 7 nucleotides line up with TRBD1. The CDR3 spans 12 residues. Germline V gene data show CDR1 as KGHSH and CDR2 as LQKENI. CDR3 in DNA: TGTGCCAGCTCGCCACAGGGGAATGGCTACACCTTC. Amino acid sequence: CASSPQGNGYTF.

The chain combines TRBV28 with TRBJ1-1; tentative D call: TRBD1 (6 bases). CDR3 length: 14 residues. The germline CDR1 and CDR2 sequences are MDHEN and SYDVKM. V lost 8 bases and J lost 2, with 15 bases in between. The chain's CDR3 is CASRMNRANTEAFF. The CDR3 DNA follows: TGTGCCAGCCGTATGAACAGGGCTAACACTGAAGCTTTCTTT. Complete variable domain (other parts from reference TRBV28 and TRBJ1-1): DVKVTQSSRYLVKRTGEKVFLECVQDMDHENMFWYRQDPGLGLRLIYFSYDVKMKEKGDIPEGYSVSREKKERFSLILESASTNQTSMYLCASRMNRANTEAFFGQGTRLTVV.